A selection of T cell receptor beta chains follows, all from one sample in a study of identical twins. One entry per CDR3 protein results from TCRdb running MiXCR on the 5' RACE reads. Altogether 250,000 or so distinct CDR3 sequences are present, approximately 7.3% being singletons, with the ten largest covering more than 5%. These data also featured in a second study, about yellow fever vaccine responses in identical twins.

Sequencing used CD8+ T cells sorted from blood. These TCRs come from a young woman in good health. Both conserved end residues are part of each CDR3. Each record gives: clone size, D gene, J gene, V gene, CDR3 DNA, CDR3 protein. A D gene is named only where the DNA matches it firmly. Rows give clone size only sometimes, using once, few, many, or a class for an expanded clone.

size: -; D: -; J: TRBJ2-2; V: TRBV15; DNA: TGTGCCACCAGCAGAGTTGGGCTATTAGATGAAAAAAACACCGGGGAGCTGTTTTTT; CDR3: CATSRVGLLDEKNTGELFF
size: -; D: -; J: TRBJ2-1; V: TRBV28; DNA: TGTGCCAGCAGTTTAATGGCCATCTATGGCTCCTACAATGAGCAGTTCTTC; CDR3: CASSLMAIYGSYNEQFF
size: many; D: -; J: TRBJ2-3; V: TRBV5-1; DNA: TGCGCCAGCAGCGGAGAGAACCCTACAGATACGCAGTATTTT; CDR3: CASSGENPTDTQYF
size: -; D: -; J: TRBJ1-5; V: TRBV4-1; DNA: TGCGCCAGCAGCCAAGTCCGCTTGGGCAATCAGCCCCAGCATTTT; CDR3: CASSQVRLGNQPQHF
size: few; D: -; J: TRBJ1-1; V: TRBV27; DNA: TGTGCCAGCAGTTTACACGGGGGACCGAACACTGAAGCTTTCTTT; CDR3: CASSLHGGPNTEAFF
size: many; D: -; J: TRBJ2-1; V: TRBV29-1; DNA: TGCAGCGTTGAACGGGGTGGCAATGAGCAGTTCTTC; CDR3: CSVERGGNEQFF
size: -; D: TRBD1; J: TRBJ2-7; V: TRBV6-2/TRBV6-3; DNA: TGTGCCAGCACCGCGGACAGGACCTACGAGCAGTACTTC; CDR3: CASTADRTYEQYF
size: many; D: -; J: TRBJ2-7; V: TRBV10-3; DNA: TGTGCCATCCAAACGGTCCTCTCCTACGAGCAGTACTTC; CDR3: CAIQTVLSYEQYF
size: -; D: TRBD1; J: TRBJ2-5; V: TRBV7-7; DNA: TGTGCCAGCAGCCCACGACAGGGACGGGAGACCCAGTACTTC; CDR3: CASSPRQGRETQYF
size: few; D: TRBD2; J: TRBJ2-1; V: TRBV28; DNA: TGTGCCAGCAGTATAAGCGGGGGGACCAATGAGCAGTTCTTC; CDR3: CASSISGGTNEQFF
size: -; D: TRBD2; J: TRBJ2-2; V: TRBV5-1; DNA: TGCGCCAGCAGCTTGGGTAGCGGGGTCTTCACCGGGGAGCTGTTTTTT; CDR3: CASSLGSGVFTGELFF
size: many; D: -; J: TRBJ2-3; V: TRBV12-3/TRBV12-4; DNA: TGTGCCAGCTCGCCGGTCAGGGACCCAGATACGCAGTATTTT; CDR3: CASSPVRDPDTQYF
size: -; D: TRBD1; J: TRBJ2-7; V: TRBV28; DNA: TGTGCCAGCAGTTTCAGGGGGCGTCCCTACGAGCAGTACTTC; CDR3: CASSFRGRPYEQYF
size: few; D: TRBD2; J: TRBJ2-5; V: TRBV6-1; DNA: TGTGCCAGCAAGGCGGGAGACCAAGAGACCCAGTACTTC; CDR3: CASKAGDQETQYF
size: few; D: -; J: TRBJ1-3; V: TRBV6-5; DNA: TGTGCCAGCAGTTACTCGGTCGAGGAGGTCCTTAGCTCTGGAAACACCATATATTTT; CDR3: CASSYSVEEVLSSGNTIYF
size: many; D: -; J: TRBJ2-7; V: TRBV7-9; DNA: TGTGCCAGCAGCCCCTTGTCCGGCGGGACTCACGCCTACGAGCAGTACTTC; CDR3: CASSPLSGGTHAYEQYF
size: few; D: TRBD2; J: TRBJ2-3; V: TRBV7-8; DNA: TGTGCCAGCAGCTTATTCGGCGGGAGGGCCTCAGATACGCAGTATTTT; CDR3: CASSLFGGRASDTQYF
size: few; D: -; J: TRBJ1-2; V: TRBV24-1; DNA: TGTGCCACCAGTGACAACAGGGTCAACTATGGCTACACCTTC; CDR3: CATSDNRVNYGYTF
size: -; D: -; J: TRBJ2-5; V: TRBV20-1; DNA: TGCAGTGCTAGAGATTTCTTTTTGGGAGTCAGGGAGACCCAGTACTTC; CDR3: CSARDFFLGVRETQYF
size: -; D: -; J: TRBJ2-2; V: TRBV12-3/TRBV12-4; DNA: TGTGCCAGCAGTTCTACAGGGATTTACACCGGGGAGCTGTTTTTT; CDR3: CASSSTGIYTGELFF
size: few; D: -; J: TRBJ1-3; V: TRBV12-3/TRBV12-4; DNA: TGTGCCAGCAGTTTAGGAGGGGTTGGAAACACCATATATTTT; CDR3: CASSLGGVGNTIYF
size: many; D: -; J: TRBJ2-1; V: TRBV29-1; DNA: TGCAGCGTTAGGGGGGGCTCCTACAATGAGCAGTTCTTC; CDR3: CSVRGGSYNEQFF
size: -; D: TRBD2; J: TRBJ2-7; V: TRBV3-1; DNA: TGTGCCAGCACCCAAGAAAACTTCGGACTAGCGGCCCCCGGCCAGTACTTC; CDR3: CASTQENFGLAAPGQYF
size: many; D: -; J: TRBJ2-1; V: TRBV4-1; DNA: TGCGCCAGCAGCCAAGGAGTAAATGAGCAGTTCTTC; CDR3: CASSQGVNEQFF
size: many; D: -; J: TRBJ2-7; V: TRBV29-1; DNA: TGCAGCGTAGCAGCGGGACAGACCTACGAGCAGTACTTC; CDR3: CSVAAGQTYEQYF
size: -; D: TRBD2; J: TRBJ2-7; V: TRBV7-9; DNA: TGTGCCAGCAGCGGCCCACTAGCGGGAGTATCCTACGAGCAGTACTTC; CDR3: CASSGPLAGVSYEQYF
size: few; D: TRBD2; J: TRBJ2-4; V: TRBV9; DNA: TGTGCCAGCAGCCCCGGGACTAGCGGGATAGGCAAAAACATTCAGTACTTC; CDR3: CASSPGTSGIGKNIQYF
size: -; D: -; J: TRBJ2-7; V: TRBV2; DNA: TGTGCCAGCAGGGGGGCTATATACGAGCAGTACTTC; CDR3: CASRGAIYEQYF
size: -; D: TRBD2; J: TRBJ2-1; V: TRBV6-1; DNA: TGTGCCAGCAGCCAACATCGACTAGCGGAGAGCTCCTACAATGAGCAGTTCTTC; CDR3: CASSQHRLAESSYNEQFF
size: -; D: -; J: TRBJ2-1; V: TRBV11-2; DNA: TGTGCCAGCAGCTTGGGACCGAGCTCCTACAATGAGCAGTTCTTC; CDR3: CASSLGPSSYNEQFF
size: -; D: -; J: TRBJ2-3; V: TRBV13; DNA: TGTGCCAGCAGCCCGGCGGGCACAGATACGCAGTATTTT; CDR3: CASSPAGTDTQYF
size: many; D: -; J: TRBJ1-2; V: TRBV29-1; DNA: TGCAGCGTTGTCCTAGGGGGAATGAGTGGCTACACCTTC; CDR3: CSVVLGGMSGYTF
size: few; D: -; J: TRBJ2-1; V: TRBV12-3/TRBV12-4; DNA: TGTGCCTGCAGTCTCTTTGGAGAGAGGGGCTCCCGCTCCTACAATGAGCAGTTCTTC; CDR3: CACSLFGERGSRSYNEQFF
size: many; D: TRBD2; J: TRBJ2-7; V: TRBV29-1; DNA: TGCAGCGTTGAATACCCCCTAGCGGGGTACTACGAGCAGTACTTC; CDR3: CSVEYPLAGYYEQYF
size: many; D: TRBD2; J: TRBJ2-1; V: TRBV29-1; DNA: TGCAGCGTTGGTGGGCGGGAGGGCCTCAATGAGCAGTTCTTC; CDR3: CSVGGREGLNEQFF
size: -; D: TRBD1; J: TRBJ1-2; V: TRBV6-1; DNA: TGTGCCAGCAGTGAAGACGACAGGGTATACACCTTC; CDR3: CASSEDDRVYTF
size: many; D: -; J: TRBJ2-7; V: TRBV2; DNA: TGTGCCAGCAGTGAAGCTCGCGCCTACGAGCAGTACTTC; CDR3: CASSEARAYEQYF
size: many; D: TRBD2; J: TRBJ2-7; V: TRBV10-3; DNA: TGTGCCACCGGGCCTAGCGGTCTGGAGCAGTACTTC; CDR3: CATGPSGLEQYF
size: few; D: -; J: TRBJ1-5; V: TRBV6-4; DNA: TGTGCCAGCAGCCCATCTGGGGGTGGCAATCAGCCCCAGCATTTT; CDR3: CASSPSGGGNQPQHF
size: few; D: -; J: TRBJ2-1; V: TRBV20-1; DNA: TGCAGTGCTTCGACTAGATTCGGATTCGATGAGCAGTTCTTC; CDR3: CSASTRFGFDEQFF
size: few; D: TRBD2; J: TRBJ2-3; V: TRBV4-2; DNA: TGTGCCAGCAGCACGTTGACTAGCGGTCTAGATACGCAGTATTTT; CDR3: CASSTLTSGLDTQYF
size: -; D: TRBD1; J: TRBJ1-1; V: TRBV2; DNA: TGTGCCAGCAGGCCAAACAGGGGACTGAACACTGAAGCTTTCTTT; CDR3: CASRPNRGLNTEAFF
size: few; D: -; J: TRBJ2-1; V: TRBV11-2; DNA: TGTGCCAGCAGCTTCGTCCCCAGGGGGGATGAGCAGTTCTTC; CDR3: CASSFVPRGDEQFF
size: many; D: -; J: TRBJ2-3; V: TRBV20-1; DNA: TGCAGTGCTAGAAAGGTAGATACGCAGTATTTT; CDR3: CSARKVDTQYF
size: few; D: -; J: TRBJ1-2; V: TRBV7-6; DNA: TGTGCCAGCAGCTTATCGCTTACAGGCTATGGCTACACCTTC; CDR3: CASSLSLTGYGYTF
size: -; D: -; J: TRBJ2-2; V: TRBV6-4; DNA: TGTGCCAGCAGTGAAGGGGGAGCCGGGGAGCTGTTTTTT; CDR3: CASSEGGAGELFF
size: -; D: -; J: TRBJ2-1; V: TRBV5-1; DNA: TGCGCCAGCAGCTTGTTCAGGGAATCCTACAATGAGCAGTTCTTC; CDR3: CASSLFRESYNEQFF
size: few; D: TRBD2; J: TRBJ2-3; V: TRBV7-6; DNA: TGTGCCAGCAGCTTGAGTCGTGCGGGAGGGCCGAGCACAGATACGCAGTATTTT; CDR3: CASSLSRAGGPSTDTQYF
size: -; D: TRBD1; J: TRBJ2-7; V: TRBV4-1; DNA: TGCGCCAGCAGCCCGGGGCAGGGGGCTGACGAGCAGTACTTC; CDR3: CASSPGQGADEQYF
size: many; D: TRBD2; J: TRBJ2-1; V: TRBV3-1; DNA: TGTGCCAGCAGCCAAGATAGGGGGACTAGCAGATACAATGAGCAGTTCTTC; CDR3: CASSQDRGTSRYNEQFF
size: many; D: TRBD1; J: TRBJ2-7; V: TRBV29-1; DNA: TGCAGCGTCGGGACAGGCGTTAGCTCCTACGAGCAGTACTTC; CDR3: CSVGTGVSSYEQYF